Listed below are T cell receptor beta chains from one sample, sequenced in a study of T cells in localized non-small cell lung cancer. Produced via immunoSEQ multiplex PCR; TCRdb's table is partial and in-frame only. The sample shows about 880 clones, approximately 23% of them seen only once. This material consisted of normal lung tissue next to the tumor, taken before any cancer treatment. All receptors derive from a man aged 40 to 70 with stage I lung adenocarcinoma. CDR3s include the opening cysteine and the closing phenylalanine or tryptophan. The order of the fields is D gene, J gene, V gene, clone size, CDR3 DNA, CDR3 protein. A D gene is named only where the DNA matches it firmly. A row's size may be missing; if present it is once, few, many or a size class.

d_call: -; j_call: TRBJ2-7; v_call: TRBV14; clone_size: -; cdr3_nt: TGTGCCAGCAGCCTTCGATACGAGCAGTACTTC; cdr3_aa: CASSLRYEQYF
d_call: -; j_call: TRBJ2-7; v_call: TRBV29-1; clone_size: -; cdr3_nt: TGCAGCGTTGATGACCGGAAAGGGGGCGAGCAGTACTTC; cdr3_aa: CSVDDRKGGEQYF
d_call: TRBD2; j_call: TRBJ2-3; v_call: TRBV11-3; clone_size: few; cdr3_nt: TGTGCCAGCAGCTTATCCTCGACTAGCGATGGAACAGATACGCAGTATTTT; cdr3_aa: CASSLSSTSDGTDTQYF
d_call: -; j_call: TRBJ1-2; v_call: TRBV19; clone_size: -; cdr3_nt: TGTGCCAGTAGTATAGCGGGCGACAAAGGCACCTTC; cdr3_aa: CASSIAGDKGTF
d_call: TRBD1; j_call: TRBJ1-1; v_call: TRBV29-1; clone_size: -; cdr3_nt: TGCAGCGTTGAAGATAGACAGGGGTTTAACACTGAAGCTTTCTTT; cdr3_aa: CSVEDRQGFNTEAFF
d_call: TRBD2; j_call: TRBJ2-1; v_call: TRBV11-3; clone_size: -; cdr3_nt: TGTGCCAGCAGCTTCGGCGGGAGGACCTACAATGAGCAGTTCTTC; cdr3_aa: CASSFGGRTYNEQFF
d_call: -; j_call: TRBJ1-5; v_call: TRBV18; clone_size: -; cdr3_nt: TGTGCCAGCTCACCGGAGGGGAATCAGCCCCAGCATTTT; cdr3_aa: CASSPEGNQPQHF
d_call: TRBD1; j_call: TRBJ2-7; v_call: TRBV11-3; clone_size: large; cdr3_nt: TGTGCCAGCAGCTCCTTACAGGGGTCGGAGGAGGAGCAGTACTTC; cdr3_aa: CASSSLQGSEEEQYF
d_call: TRBD1; j_call: TRBJ1-4; v_call: TRBV28; clone_size: -; cdr3_nt: TGTGCCAGCAGTCCTGGACAGGGGACGCATTCCACGTTTTTT; cdr3_aa: CASSPGQGTHSTFF
d_call: -; j_call: TRBJ2-1; v_call: TRBV11-3; clone_size: few; cdr3_nt: TGTGCCAGCAGCTTAAGGCAGACAGGACAAAACAATGAGCAGTTCTTC; cdr3_aa: CASSLRQTGQNNEQFF
d_call: -; j_call: TRBJ2-1; v_call: TRBV28; clone_size: few; cdr3_nt: TGTGCCAGCAGTTTGGGATACGGGGAGGATGAGCAGTTCTTC; cdr3_aa: CASSLGYGEDEQFF
d_call: -; j_call: TRBJ2-4; v_call: TRBV9; clone_size: large; cdr3_nt: TGTGCCAGCAGCGTTACCTTCGGTCCCAGTACCAAAAACATTCAGTACTTC; cdr3_aa: CASSVTFGPSTKNIQYF
d_call: TRBD1; j_call: TRBJ1-1; v_call: TRBV19; clone_size: few; cdr3_nt: TGTGCCAGTAGTATAAGTCCCGGGACAGGGGTGGCTTTCTTT; cdr3_aa: CASSISPGTGVAFF
d_call: -; j_call: TRBJ1-2; v_call: TRBV25-1; clone_size: -; cdr3_nt: TGTGCCAGCAAAGAGGGGATGGACTATGGCTACACCTTC; cdr3_aa: CASKEGMDYGYTF
d_call: TRBD2; j_call: TRBJ2-1; v_call: TRBV28; clone_size: few; cdr3_nt: TGTGCCAGCAGTGGGGTAGCGGGGGGGAGGAATCATGAGCAGTTCTTC; cdr3_aa: CASSGVAGGRNHEQFF
d_call: -; j_call: TRBJ1-5; v_call: TRBV28; clone_size: -; cdr3_nt: TGTGCCAGCAGTTTTACAGGACCCAATCAGCCCCAGCATTTT; cdr3_aa: CASSFTGPNQPQHF
d_call: TRBD1; j_call: TRBJ2-1; v_call: TRBV11-3; clone_size: -; cdr3_nt: TGTGCCAGCAGCTCCCCCGGGACAGGGGGCGAGCGGCCGTTCTTC; cdr3_aa: CASSSPGTGGERPFF
d_call: -; j_call: TRBJ2-1; v_call: TRBV6-8; clone_size: few; cdr3_nt: TGTGCCGTAAGGGACTTACCTCCGAATGAGCAGTTCTTC; cdr3_aa: CAVRDLPPNEQFF
d_call: -; j_call: TRBJ2-7; v_call: TRBV6-8; clone_size: large; cdr3_nt: TGTGCCAGCAGGCAACTCCCTCCCAACGAGCAGTACTTC; cdr3_aa: CASRQLPPNEQYF
d_call: TRBD1; j_call: TRBJ1-1; v_call: TRBV19; clone_size: -; cdr3_nt: TGTGCCAGTAGTAAACAACAGGGGCTGGGCACTGAAGCTTTCTTT; cdr3_aa: CASSKQQGLGTEAFF
d_call: TRBD2; j_call: TRBJ2-5; v_call: TRBV29-1; clone_size: -; cdr3_nt: TGCAGCACTGTGGGAGGGCAAGAGACCCAGTACTTC; cdr3_aa: CSTVGGQETQYF
d_call: -; j_call: TRBJ1-2; v_call: TRBV25-1; clone_size: once; cdr3_nt: TGTGCCAGTTCACAGGGAAAGGACTATGGCTACACCTTC; cdr3_aa: CASSQGKDYGYTF
d_call: -; j_call: TRBJ2-2; v_call: TRBV15; clone_size: -; cdr3_nt: TGTGCCACCAGCAGAGATTCGGGCTGGGCCACCGGGGAGCTGTTTTTT; cdr3_aa: CATSRDSGWATGELFF
d_call: TRBD1; j_call: TRBJ2-1; v_call: TRBV19; clone_size: once; cdr3_nt: TGTGCCAGTAGTATTGGACTACAGGGGGCCTACAATGAGCAGTTCTTC; cdr3_aa: CASSIGLQGAYNEQFF
d_call: TRBD1; j_call: TRBJ2-7; v_call: TRBV11-3; clone_size: few; cdr3_nt: TGTGCCAGCAGCCAAGGACTGGCAGGGGGCCTTCTTCGCCACGAGCAGTACTTC; cdr3_aa: CASSQGLAGGLLRHEQYF
d_call: -; j_call: TRBJ2-3; v_call: TRBV9; clone_size: -; cdr3_nt: TGTGCCAGCAGCCCCCAATCGGATACGCAGTATTTT; cdr3_aa: CASSPQSDTQYF
d_call: -; j_call: TRBJ1-2; v_call: TRBV9; clone_size: few; cdr3_nt: TGTGCCAGCAGCGTAGCCGGGGGCTATGGCTACACCTTC; cdr3_aa: CASSVAGGYGYTF
d_call: TRBD2; j_call: TRBJ2-4; v_call: TRBV28; clone_size: few; cdr3_nt: TGTGCCAGCGCTGCGGGCGGGGGAGCCAAAAACATTCAGTACTTC; cdr3_aa: CASAAGGGAKNIQYF
d_call: TRBD2; j_call: TRBJ2-1; v_call: TRBV5-1; clone_size: once; cdr3_nt: TGCGCCAGCAGCTTGGCGGGAGGTGGGGTCAGCTCCTACAATGAGCAGTTCTTC; cdr3_aa: CASSLAGGGVSSYNEQFF
d_call: -; j_call: TRBJ2-1; v_call: TRBV6-8; clone_size: few; cdr3_nt: TGTGCCAGCACCCGCCGGCTTACTGAGCAGTTCTTC; cdr3_aa: CASTRRLTEQFF
d_call: -; j_call: TRBJ2-7; v_call: TRBV14; clone_size: large; cdr3_nt: TGTGCCAGCAGCCAAGATCGAGTCGAGCAGTACTTC; cdr3_aa: CASSQDRVEQYF
d_call: -; j_call: TRBJ2-2; v_call: TRBV19; clone_size: -; cdr3_nt: TGTGCCAGTAGGATGACAGGGAACACCGGGGAGCTGTTTTTT; cdr3_aa: CASRMTGNTGELFF
d_call: -; j_call: TRBJ2-3; v_call: TRBV11-3; clone_size: medium-sized; cdr3_nt: TGTGCCAGCAGCCTCGGCGGGAGCACAGATACGCAGTATTTT; cdr3_aa: CASSLGGSTDTQYF